The 2 T cell receptor beta chains given below trace back to one sample, sequenced in a study of blood T cell repertoires in COVID-19. The table came from immunoSEQ multiplex PCR; TCRdb's copy has only in-frame clones and leaves some out. The data show 120,000 to 150,000 clones, 70% to 90% seen once. The sample taken for sequencing was peripheral blood. These receptors were collected from a human donor with acute or convalescent COVID-19. The donor label of this sample is uncertain.

The chain employs TRBV28 and TRBJ1-1, with TRBD1 matching over 11 bases. The V gene's germline CDR1 is MDHEN and CDR2 SYDVKM. This CDR3 has 16 amino acids. The ends lost 7 bases at V and 5 bases at J; junction bases unmatched: 12. CDR3 amino acids: CASTHFRTGGRTEAFF. The CDR3 DNA sequence: TGTGCCAGCACCCACTTTCGGACAGGGGGCCGGACTGAAGCTTTCTTT.

This clone appeared a single time. V gene TRBV6-6 combines with J gene TRBJ1-5; 9 positions agree with TRBD1. The V segment lost 6 bases and the J segment 4 bases; nucleotides outside the gene matches: 4. CDR1 and CDR2 from the germline V gene are MNHNY and SVGAGI (reference sequence). The CDR3 is made up of 14 amino acids. CDR3 loop: CASSPTGGNQPQHF. Here the CDR3 DNA reads TGTGCCAGCAGCCCGACAGGGGGTAATCAGCCCCAGCATTTT.